This T cell receptor (beta chain) was sequenced for a study of shared clonotypes between healthy human individuals. Sequenced by immunoSEQ multiplex PCR; TCRdb stores in-frame clones only, minus some. The table shows 2,500,000 or so clones, with less than 95% occurring only once. Sequenced sample: naive CD4+ T cells from PBMCs. Noted subset: CD45RA+ positively selected. The clonotype was recovered from a man in his late teens or twenties in good health. Some clones in this sample may be carry-over from other donors' samples.

The CDR3, as DNA: TGCAGCGTTGTTACGCGACAGGGACCCTACGAGCAGTACTTC. It translates to CSVVTRQGPYEQYF. The chain links TRBV29-1 to TRBJ2-7; TRBD1 aligns across 7 bases. Germline CDR1 and CDR2: SQVTM and ANQGSEA. The ends lost 4 bases at V and 2 bases at J; junction bases unmatched: 8. CDR3 size: 14 residues.